This passage covers 15 T cell receptor beta chains from one sample sequenced in a study of T-cell reconstitution after alpha-beta-depleted transplantation in children. Unique molecular identifiers featured in how the TCRbeta library was prepared. MiXCR, run by TCRdb on the PCR reads, gives a single entry per CDR3 protein. Among a few hundred thousand distinct CDR3 sequences listed, 10% were seen once. This specimen consisted of PBMCs from the stem cell graft donor, obtained from the stem cell graft. These receptors all come from a human donor who donated a stem cell graft to a child with acute lymphoblastic leukemia.

This clonotype was picked up many times. This rearrangement joins TRBV28 to TRBJ2-5; 8 nucleotides line up with TRBD1. The germline CDR1 and CDR2 sequences are MDHEN and SYDVKM. The CDR3 runs 16 residues. Trimming took 1 base from V and 2 from J; bases not matched to a gene: 6. CDR3 sequence: CASSLSGTGLQETQYF. The CDR3 DNA is TGTGCCAGCAGTTTATCCGGGACAGGACTACAAGAGACCCAGTACTTC.

The genes are TRBV20-1 and TRBJ2-1; 11 bases line up with TRBD2. This CDR3 is built from 14 residues. V gave up 8 bases and J gave up 12 bases; unmatched junction bases: 15. Germline V gene data show CDR1 as DFQATT and CDR2 as SNEGSKA (reference sequence). CDR3 DNA sequence: TGCAGTATAAACCCCGGGACTAGCGGCGGGTGGCAGTTCTTC. This gives the protein CSINPGTSGGWQFF.

This clonotype was counted at least ten times. V gene TRBV4-3 combines with J gene TRBJ1-1; D is ambiguous. The CDR3 extends over 14 amino acids. The germline CDR1 and CDR2 sequences are LGHNA and YSLEER. V was cut by 1 base and J by 7 bases, with 13 bases left in between. The CDR3 spells CASSQVGGDHEAFF. The CDR3 nucleotides read TGCGCCAGCAGCCAAGTTGGCGGAGACCATGAAGCTTTCTTT.

The chain employs TRBV27 and TRBJ1-4, with D perhaps TRBD1 (5 bases). Germline CDR1 reads MNHEY; CDR2 reads SMNVEV (reference sequence). The CDR3 has 14 amino acids. The V gene lost 3 bases and the J gene lost 6 bases, with 11 bases spanning the gap. The CDR3 bases are TGTGCCAGCAGTTTTATCGGGACTGATGAAAAACTGTTTTTT. This gives the protein CASSFIGTDEKLFF.

This chain joins TRBV7-9 and TRBJ2-5; the D call may be TRBD1 or TRBD2 (5 bases each). The V and J ends lost 5 bases and 4 bases respectively, with 17 bases between them. Germline CDR1 is SEHNR and CDR2 is FQNEAQ (reference sequence). This CDR3 spans 15 amino acids. The CDR3 DNA sequence: TGTGCCAGCAGCCATCCTGCGAGGGGTGGAGAGACCCAGTACTTC. This encodes CASSHPARGGETQYF.

As to this clonotype: A much more abundant neighbour one base away suggests this may be a read error. The V and J genes are TRBV3-1 and TRBJ2-5, with no clear D. The CDR3 is 13 residues long. CDR1 is LGHDT and CDR2 is YNNKEL in the germline V gene (reference sequence). Trimming shortened V by 3 bases and J by 8 bases, and 13 bases separated the two germline ends. As DNA, the CDR3 is TGTGCCAGCAGCCACGCCCGAAAGGGAACCCAGTACTTC. It translates to CASSHARKGTQYF.

J is TRBJ2-3 and V is TRBV7-9; possible D gene TRBD2, 5 bases. CDR3 length equals 15 residues. V was clipped by 7 bases and J by 2 bases, with 16 bases between them. The germline CDR1 and CDR2 sequences are SEHNR and FQNEAQ (reference sequence). As DNA, the CDR3 is TGTGCCAGCACCCACGGCGGGTCCTACACAGATACGCAGTATTTT. The encoded protein is CASTHGGSYTDTQYF.

This chain links TRBV7-2 with TRBJ2-7; 9 bases map to TRBD2. Trimming took 5 bases from V and 8 from J; bases not matched to a gene: 10. The CDR3 has 14 amino acids. The V gene's germline CDR1 is SGHTA and CDR2 FQGNSA. CDR3 sequence: CASSPGNLAGQQYF. The DNA of the CDR3 is TGTGCCAGCAGCCCCGGAAACCTAGCGGGACAGCAGTACTTC.

The chain joins TRBV5-1 to TRBJ1-2, with D hard to call. Between the trimmed V and J ends, which lost 0 bases and 7 bases, there was a span of 16 bases. CDR1 SGHRS and CDR2 YFSETQ come from the germline V gene. This CDR3 has 15 residues. For the CDR3, the DNA is TGCGCCAGCAGCTTGGAAGCTCTCTTAGGAGGTGGCTACACCTTC. Residues: CASSLEALLGGGYTF.

This clonotype showed up many times. The chain is built from TRBV2 and TRBJ2-4; 10 positions agree with TRBD1. Looked up from germline, CDR1 is SNHLY and CDR2 is FYNNEI. Losses at the gene ends were 6 bases for V and 9 bases for J; bases not matched to a gene: 2. This CDR3 region has 12 residues. As DNA, the CDR3 is TGTGCCAGCAGGGACAGGGGGGCCATTCAGTACTTC. Its protein product is CASRDRGAIQYF.

This clonotype was recorded a few times. The chain uses TRBV12-3 or TRBV12-4 and TRBJ1-5; no clear D gene. Trimming took 4 bases from V and 7 from J, leaving 26 bases between them. This CDR3 is built from 18 residues. CDR3 protein: CASSWLFLDSRMGQPQHF. In DNA form, the CDR3 reads TGTGCCAGCAGTTGGCTTTTTCTCGATTCTAGGATGGGGCAGCCCCAGCATTTT.

V usage is TRBV25-1 and J usage is TRBJ2-7; no definite D call. Trimming took 4 bases from V and 3 from J, leaving 19 bases between them. Germline V gives CDR1 MGHDK, CDR2 SYGVNS. The CDR3 extends over 16 amino acids. The CDR3 sequence is CASSAAPRNLYYEQYF. The DNA for the CDR3 is TGTGCCAGCAGTGCGGCTCCCCGAAATCTCTACTACGAGCAGTACTTC.

The chain employs TRBV4-1 and TRBJ1-1; maybe TRBD1 (5 bases). The germline V gene has CDR1 MGHRA and CDR2 YSYEKL. The V end was cut by 0 bases, the J end by 6 bases, with 8 bases between. There are 13 residues in the CDR3. The CDR3 DNA reads TGCGCCAGCAGCCAAGATGTGGGACCTGAAGCTTTCTTT. Translated, it gives CASSQDVGPEAFF.

As to this clonotype: This clone may be a read error of a much larger clone one base away. This chain uses TRBV3-1 with TRBJ2-1; the match to TRBD2 covers 11 bases. Per the germline V gene, CDR1 is LGHDT and CDR2 is YNNKEL (reference sequence). The CDR3 is made up of 13 amino acids. Unmatched junction bases numbered 3, after V lost 9 bases and J lost 5 bases. DNA for the CDR3: TGTGCCAGTCTACTAGCGGGAGACAATGAGCAGTTCTTC. Protein sequence: CASLLAGDNEQFF.

CDR3 in DNA: TGCAAACGATGTATGGTTGCACCAACGAGATCACCCCTCCACTTT. It encodes CKRCMVAPTRSPLHF. The gene calls are TRBV20-1 and TRBJ1-6; D gene unclear. The germline gives CDR1 DFQATT, CDR2 SNEGSKA (reference sequence). The CDR3 has 15 residues.